This TCR beta chain was identified during a study of blood T cell repertoires in COVID-19. J lost 0 bases, V lost 5 bases, and 2 bases had no gene match. There are 14 residues in the CDR3. Looked up from germline, CDR1 is LNHDA and CDR2 is SQIVND (reference sequence). Assay used: immunoSEQ multiplex PCR; TCRdb lists only in-frame clones, some missing. The table records about 220,000 clones, around 83% of them present only once. This TCR came from a middle-aged woman who had recovered from COVID-19. The rearrangement joins TRBV19 to TRBJ2-7; 9 bases agree with TRBD1. Sequencing was carried out using PBMCs or T cells enriched from blood (not recorded which). This chain's CDR3 is CASSGTGSSYEQYV. CDR3 sequence (DNA): TGTGCCAGTAGTGGGACAGGGAGCTCCTACGAGCAGTACGTC.